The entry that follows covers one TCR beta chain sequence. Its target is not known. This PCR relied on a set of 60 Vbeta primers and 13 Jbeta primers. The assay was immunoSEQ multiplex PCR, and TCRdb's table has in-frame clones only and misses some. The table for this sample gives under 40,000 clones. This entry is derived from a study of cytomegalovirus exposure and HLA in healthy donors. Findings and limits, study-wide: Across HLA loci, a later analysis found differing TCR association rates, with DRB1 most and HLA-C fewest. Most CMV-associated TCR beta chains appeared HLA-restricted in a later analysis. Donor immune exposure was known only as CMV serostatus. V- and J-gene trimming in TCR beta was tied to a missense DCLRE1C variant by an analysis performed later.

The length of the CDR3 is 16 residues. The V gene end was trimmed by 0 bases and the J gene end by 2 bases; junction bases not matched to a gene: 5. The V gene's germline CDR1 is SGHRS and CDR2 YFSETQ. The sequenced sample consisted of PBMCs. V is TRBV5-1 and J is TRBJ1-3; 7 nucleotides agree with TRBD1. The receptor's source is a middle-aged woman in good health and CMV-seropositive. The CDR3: CASSLAWGQTGNTIYF. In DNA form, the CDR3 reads TGCGCCAGCAGCTTGGCCTGGGGACAGACTGGAAACACCATATATTTT.